The clone carrying this T cell receptor (beta chain) was picked up a small number of times. Next came a second PCR, run for roughly 6 to 11 cycles, which used a sample-barcoded 5' primer along with a J-beta primer mix. One entry per CDR3 protein, called by TCRdb with MiXCR from the 5' RACE reads. This table holds around 1,500,000 distinct CDR3 sequences, 42% found once. This CDR3 comprises 15 residues. V gave up 3 bases and J gave up 5 bases; unmatched junction bases: 6. This sample is part of a study of blood T cells in healthy people across ages. The sequence came from a woman between 18 and 29 years old in good health. Sequenced material: blood. The chain employs TRBV12-3 or TRBV12-4 and TRBJ2-5; 10 bases match TRBD2. The CDR3 DNA is TGTGCCAGCAGTTTGGGTCTAGCGGGAGTTGAGACCCAGTACTTC. Translating it yields CASSLGLAGVETQYF.